Listed below are T cell receptor beta chains from one sample, sequenced in a study of shared clonotypes between healthy human individuals. Sequencing was performed with immunoSEQ multiplex PCR; in TCRdb, only in-frame clones are kept and a portion is missing. The sample has some 630,000 clones, roughly 95% seen once; the top ten hold 0.11%. Sequencing was done on a sample of naive CD8+ T cells sorted from blood. Receptor source: a woman between 25 and 40 years old in good health. CDR3s include the opening cysteine and the closing phenylalanine or tryptophan. D genes are given only for firm matches.

CDR3 length	V gene	D gene	J gene	CDR3 protein	CDR3 DNA
16	TRBV14	NA	TRBJ1-1	CASSQDSGIMNTEAFF	TGTGCCAGCAGCCAAGATTCAGGAATTATGAACACTGAAGCTTTCTTT
16	TRBV4-2	NA	TRBJ1-3	CASSQGLAGAGNTIYF	TGTGCCAGCAGCCAAGGTTTAGCAGGGGCTGGAAACACCATATATTTT
14	TRBV9	NA	TRBJ2-2	CASSVVVGTGELFF	TGTGCCAGCAGCGTAGTAGTGGGAACCGGGGAGCTGTTTTTT
12	TRBV30	NA	TRBJ1-1	CACATGNTEAFF	TGTGCCTGCGCGACAGGGAACACTGAAGCTTTCTTT
8	TRBV20-1	NA	TRBJ1-5	CSAGVRHF	TGCAGTGCTGGGGTTCGGCATTTT
18	TRBV28	TRBD2	TRBJ2-3	CASSLSLTSGIGADTQYF	TGTGCCAGCAGTTTGTCACTGACTAGCGGGATAGGGGCAGATACGCAGTATTTT
13	TRBV27	TRBD1	TRBJ1-2	CASRSSRQGASTF	TGTGCCAGCAGATCATCTCGACAGGGGGCTTCCACCTTC
16	TRBV23-1	TRBD2	TRBJ2-5	CASSQQTSGRWETQYF	TGCGCCAGCAGTCAGCAGACTAGCGGGAGGTGGGAGACCCAGTACTTC
18	TRBV5-6	TRBD2	TRBJ2-2	CASSLEGGLAGFTGELFF	TGTGCCAGCAGCTTGGAAGGGGGACTAGCGGGGTTCACCGGGGAGCTGTTTTTT
14	TRBV28	NA	TRBJ2-1	CASSQRSQVDEQFF	TGTGCCAGCAGTCAAAGGTCCCAGGTGGATGAGCAGTTCTTC
15	TRBV13	NA	TRBJ2-2	CASSSELVGTGELFF	TGTGCCAGCAGCTCCGAATTAGTAGGCACCGGGGAGCTGTTTTTT
17	TRBV28	NA	TRBJ1-6	CASRGATAFSYNSPLHF	TGTGCCAGCAGGGGGGCGACAGCCTTCTCCTATAATTCACCCCTCCACTTT
14	TRBV29-1	NA	TRBJ1-1	CSVEDLAGPTEAFF	TGCAGCGTTGAAGATTTGGCTGGGCCCACTGAAGCTTTCTTT